This T cell receptor beta chain was retrieved from a study of cytomegalovirus exposure and HLA in healthy donors. General study points: V segments that were indistinguishable, TRBV6-2 and TRBV6-3 among them, were omitted from analysis. A later analysis showed TCR association rates differing by HLA locus, peaking at DRB1 and lowest at HLA-C. Serostatus for CMV was the only available immune exposure information. With further analysis later on, most CMV-associated TCR beta chains appeared HLA-restricted.

The V end was cut by 3 bases, the J end by 5 bases, with 4 bases between. CDR1 is MNHEY, CDR2 SMNVEV, per germline (reference sequence). The CDR3 spans 12 residues. PCR used 60 Vbeta primers and 13 Jbeta primers. Sequencing used immunoSEQ multiplex PCR; TCRdb keeps in-frame clones, though not all of them. The table shows about 130,000 clones, with approximately 80% occurring only once. As for this clone: The antigen is undetermined.

This chain links TRBV27 with TRBJ2-2; D call uncertain. Sequenced material: PBMCs. The sequence derives from a woman aged 35 to 49 in good health and CMV-seronegative. CDR3 loop: CASSFRTGELFF. In DNA, the CDR3 is TGTGCCAGCAGTTTCAGAACCGGGGAGCTGTTTTTT.